Below are 30 T cell receptor beta chains sequenced from a single sample in a study of cytomegalovirus exposure and HLA in healthy donors. The PCR made use of 60 Vbeta and 13 Jbeta primers. Measured with immunoSEQ multiplex PCR; TCRdb has only the in-frame clones, and not every one. The data hold under 200,000 clones, with roughly 87% observed a single time. The sequenced sample consisted of PBMCs. These receptors originate from a woman aged 50 to 60 in good health and CMV-seronegative.

Here the CDR3 reads CASSDSKGGAYNEQFF. In DNA form, the CDR3 reads TGTGCCAGCAGTGACTCGAAGGGGGGGGCCTACAATGAGCAGTTCTTC. The chain recombines TRBV6-4 with TRBJ2-1; tentatively, D is TRBD2 (7 bases). The CDR3 consists of 16 residues. Germline lookup yields CDR1 MRHNA and CDR2 SNTAGT. V shed 0 bases and J shed 2 bases, with 11 bases lying between them.

This chain connects TRBV7-2 to TRBJ2-1; a weak D match, TRBD2 (6 bases). This CDR3 spans 16 amino acids. Trimming shortened V by 5 bases and J by 6 bases, and 20 bases separated the two germline ends. Germline loops: CDR1 SGHTA, CDR2 FQGNSA. The CDR3 reads CASSQGLGAGFNEQFF. In nucleotides, the CDR3 is TGTGCCAGCAGCCAGGGACTCGGGGCGGGATTCAATGAGCAGTTCTTC. Full variable domain (missing parts from reference TRBV7-2 and TRBJ2-1): GAGVSQSPSNKVTEKGKDVELRCDPISGHTALYWYRQSLGQGLEFLIYFQGNSAPDKSGLPSDRFSAERTGGSVSTLTIQRTQQEDSAVYLCASSQGLGAGFNEQFFGPGTRLTVL.

This chain uses TRBV27 with TRBJ2-1; 8 bases are a match to TRBD2. V lost 1 base and J lost 4; bases outside the gene matches: 6. The germline V gene has CDR1 MNHEY and CDR2 SMNVEV (reference sequence). The CDR3 is made up of 16 amino acids. Here the CDR3 DNA reads TGTGCCAGCAGTTTATATTTGCGGGGGGTGTACAATGAGCAGTTCTTC. This sequence encodes CASSLYLRGVYNEQFF.

The CDR3 loop is CASSATYGYTF. Here the CDR3 DNA reads TGTGCCAGCAGCGCGACTTATGGCTACACCTTC. The chain recombines TRBV9 with TRBJ1-2; D remains ambiguous. Looked up from germline, CDR1 is SGDLS and CDR2 is YYNGEE. Between the trimmed V and J ends, which lost 3 bases and 5 bases, there was a span of 5 bases. The CDR3 is 11 residues long.

This clone was picked up a small number of times. J is TRBJ1-1 and V is TRBV25-1; D remains ambiguous. CDR1 is MGHDK and CDR2 is SYGVNS in the germline V gene. The CDR3 extends over 13 amino acids. V lost 4 bases, J lost 0 bases, and 6 bases lay in between. The CDR3 spells CASSGVVNTEAFF. For the CDR3, the DNA is TGTGCCAGCAGTGGCGTGGTGAACACTGAAGCTTTCTTT.

The gene calls are TRBV5-1 and TRBJ2-2; 9 nucleotides align to TRBD1. Germline lookup yields CDR1 SGHRS and CDR2 YFSETQ. Trimming removed 0 bases from V and 2 bases from J; junction bases left unmatched: 5. The CDR3 totals 17 residues. Here the CDR3 reads CASSLVTGGDNTGELFF. The CDR3 DNA reads TGCGCCAGCAGCTTGGTTACAGGGGGCGATAACACCGGGGAGCTGTTTTTT.

The chain links TRBV9 to TRBJ2-7, with D perhaps TRBD2 (6 bases). The germline V and J ends were trimmed by 0 bases and 2 bases, with 18 bases remaining between them. Germline loops: CDR1 SGDLS, CDR2 YYNGEE. CDR3 length: 17 amino acids. In nucleotides, the CDR3 is TGTGCCAGCAGCGTAGGGATCTCCGGGACTGCCGCCTACGAGCAGTACTTC. Translated: CASSVGISGTAAYEQYF. The full variable domain, in which reference TRBV9 and TRBJ2-7 provide the parts outside the CDR3, is DSGVTQTPKHLITATGQRVTLRCSPRSGDLSVYWYQQSLDQGLQFLIQYYNGEERAKGNILERFSAQQFPDLHSELNLSSLELGDSALYFCASSVGISGTAAYEQYFGPGTRLTVT.

This clone was counted a few times. This chain uses TRBV9 with TRBJ2-1; no clear D. The CDR3 consists of 15 residues. Trimming took 0 bases from V and 9 from J, leaving 16 bases between them. The germline CDR1 and CDR2 sequences are SGDLS and YYNGEE. The CDR3 region has the DNA TGTGCCAGCAGCGTAGATCCCCTAGTCGGCGTTGAGCAGTTCTTC. This translates into CASSVDPLVGVEQFF.

V gene TRBV28 combines with J gene TRBJ1-4; possibly TRBD1 for D (5 bases). The germline gives CDR1 MDHEN, CDR2 SYDVKM. The CDR3 is 15 residues long. V shed 5 bases and J shed 9 bases, with 19 bases lying between them. The CDR3, as DNA: TGTGCCAGCAGTACCACAGCAGGGTTTTATCAAAAACTGTTTTTT. Translating gives CASSTTAGFYQKLFF.

The rearrangement links TRBV6-5 to TRBJ2-2; 10 nucleotides agree with TRBD2. Trimming removed 6 bases from V and 5 bases from J; junction bases left unmatched: 3. The germline gives CDR1 MNHEY, CDR2 SVGAGI. This CDR3 has 14 amino acids. The CDR3 loop is CASRSGGETGELFF. CDR3 DNA sequence: TGTGCCAGCAGGAGCGGGGGGGAAACCGGGGAGCTGTTTTTT.

The chain recombines TRBV27 with TRBJ2-7; 9 nucleotides match TRBD2. Losses at the gene ends were 0 bases for V and 3 bases for J; bases not matched to a gene: 0. Germline lookup yields CDR1 MNHEY and CDR2 SMNVEV (reference sequence). This CDR3 contains 14 residues. The CDR3 protein is CASSLSTSGYEQYF. The CDR3, as DNA: TGTGCCAGCAGTTTATCGACTAGCGGCTACGAGCAGTACTTC.

The CDR3 nucleotides read TGTGCCAGCAGTTACCACCTCCCCGACAGCTACTATGGCTACACCTTC. Translation gives CASSYHLPDSYYGYTF. The rearrangement joins TRBV6-5 to TRBJ1-2; D is possibly TRBD1 (5 bases). The CDR3 has 16 amino acids. CDR1 is MNHEY, CDR2 SVGAGI, per germline. Trimming shortened V by 2 bases and J by 3 bases, and 16 bases separated the two germline ends.

The rearrangement joins TRBV9 to TRBJ2-5, with TRBD2 matching over 9 bases. With 0 bases clipped from V and 1 base from J, the junction kept 1 base outside the gene matches. The V gene's germline CDR1 is SGDLS and CDR2 YYNGEE. This CDR3 is 15 amino acids long. The CDR3 DNA reads TGTGCCAGCAGCGTAGCTAGCGGGGTCCAAGAGACCCAGTACTTC. Translated, it gives CASSVASGVQETQYF.

The genes are TRBV2 and TRBJ2-7, with 12 bases aligning to TRBD2. CDR3 length: 15 amino acids. V was pared by 1 base and J by 3 bases, with 1 base of the junction left unmatched. Germline assignment: CDR1 SNHLY and CDR2 FYNNEI. CDR3 in DNA: TGTGCCAGCAGTGAAGGACTAGCGGGGGACTACGAGCAGTACTTC. It translates to CASSEGLAGDYEQYF.

The genes are TRBV7-9 and TRBJ1-4; 11 nucleotides line up with TRBD1. The CDR3 is made up of 15 amino acids. The germline gives CDR1 SEHNR, CDR2 FQNEAQ (reference sequence). V lost 5 bases to trimming and J lost 6 bases; unmatched junction nucleotides: 5. Here the CDR3 DNA reads TGTGCCAGCAGCAAAGGACAGGGGGCGGATGAAAAACTGTTTTTT. Its protein product is CASSKGQGADEKLFF.

The chain employs TRBV5-4 and TRBJ1-3; D is unclear. There are 15 residues in the CDR3. The germline V gene encodes CDR1 SGHNT and CDR2 YYREEE (reference sequence). V shed 4 bases and J shed 4 bases, with 15 bases lying between them. The CDR3 here is CASSRPGSVGNTIYF. The CDR3 DNA sequence: TGTGCCAGCAGCCGTCCGGGTAGCGTCGGAAACACCATATATTTT.

Remarks on this clone: The conserved phenylalanine or tryptophan is not found at the CDR3 terminus, so this likely reflects a read error. No DNA is shown, since the ends of the CDR3 on it are uncertain; the CDR3 is the one TCRdb lists. This chain connects TRBV19 to TRBJ2-7; the table's D call of TRBD2 was not tested on the DNA. Germline V gene lookup returns CDR1 LNHDA and CDR2 SQIVND (reference sequence). The CDR3 sequence runs 12 residues, both termini included. The CDR3: CASSIRPSGAGR.

CDR3 in DNA: TGTGCCAGCAGTTTATCGGGTGACAGGGTTATCATGAACACTGAAGCTTTCTTT. Translating it yields CASSLSGDRVIMNTEAFF. J is TRBJ1-1 and V is TRBV28, with TRBD1 matching 7 bases. The CDR3 spans 18 residues. Germline assignment: CDR1 MDHEN and CDR2 SYDVKM. V shed 1 base, J shed 0 bases, and the junction held 11 bases outside the gene matches.

On this clone: Additional DNA sequences in this sample encode the identical CDR3. V gene TRBV6-1 combines with J gene TRBJ1-1; TRBD1 aligns across 7 bases. The CDR3 sequence is 14 residues long. V shed 8 bases, J shed 2 bases, and the junction held 8 bases outside the gene matches. Germline V gene data show CDR1 as MNHNS and CDR2 as SASEGT. The CDR3 nucleotides read TGTGCCAGCGGGCAGGGGGAAGGTAACACTGAAGCTTTCTTT. Its protein product is CASGQGEGNTEAFF.

The gene calls are TRBV5-4 and TRBJ2-1; D is unclear. Trimming took off 0 bases at V and 1 base at J, with 8 bases between the two ends. The CDR3 spans 15 residues. Per the germline V gene, CDR1 is SGHNT and CDR2 is YYREEE (reference sequence). The CDR3 here is CASSLDTSSYNEQFF. The CDR3 DNA reads TGTGCCAGCAGCTTGGACACGTCGTCCTACAATGAGCAGTTCTTC.

CDR3 protein: CASKPGGGTALFNYGYTF. The CDR3 region has the DNA TGTGCCAGTAAGCCAGGAGGTGGGACAGCCCTTTTTAACTATGGCTACACCTTC. The V call is TRBV19, the J call TRBJ1-2; 7 nucleotides line up with TRBD1. V was pared by 7 bases and J by 1 base, with 18 bases of the junction left unmatched. CDR3 length: 18 residues. CDR1 and CDR2 (germline): LNHDA, SQIVND (reference sequence). The whole variable domain, remainder taken from reference TRBV19 and TRBJ1-2, is DGGITQSPKYLFRKEGQNVTLSCEQNLNHDAMYWYRQDPGQGLRLIYYSQIVNDFQKGDIAEGYSVSREKKESFPLTVTSAQKNPTAFYLCASKPGGGTALFNYGYTFGSGTRLTVV.

The rearrangement joins TRBV25-1 to TRBJ2-2; 9 bases line up with TRBD2. The CDR3 has 16 residues. Germline CDR1 MGHDK, CDR2 SYGVNS. The V segment lost 3 bases and the J segment 5 bases; nucleotides outside the gene matches: 7. The chain's CDR3 is CASSDSGRGATGELFF. The CDR3 DNA reads as TGTGCCAGCAGTGATAGCGGGAGAGGGGCGACCGGGGAGCTGTTTTTT.

The V call is TRBV7-2, the J call TRBJ2-7; 7 bases line up with TRBD2. CDR3 length equals 15 residues. In germline, CDR1 is SGHTA, CDR2 FQGNSA. Trimming at V came to 3 bases and at J to 3 bases, leaving 8 bases not matched to a gene. The CDR3 protein is CASSFGDYSVYEQYF. In DNA form, the CDR3 reads TGTGCCAGCAGCTTCGGGGACTATTCGGTCTACGAGCAGTACTTC. The full variable domain, rest sourced from reference TRBV7-2 and TRBJ2-7, is GAGVSQSPSNKVTEKGKDVELRCDPISGHTALYWYRQSLGQGLEFLIYFQGNSAPDKSGLPSDRFSAERTGGSVSTLTIQRTQQEDSAVYLCASSFGDYSVYEQYFGPGTRLTVT.

This chain uses TRBV7-8 with TRBJ2-7; TRBD1 agrees at 9 bases. CDR1 SGHVS and CDR2 FQNEAQ come from the germline V gene. Trimming at V came to 5 bases and at J to 0 bases, leaving 5 bases not matched to a gene. The CDR3 length is 15 residues. The CDR3 spells CASSRDRAVSYEQYF. The CDR3 DNA follows: TGTGCCAGCAGCCGGGACAGGGCCGTCTCCTACGAGCAGTACTTC. The full variable domain, rest sourced from reference TRBV7-8 and TRBJ2-7, is GAGVSQSPRYKVAKRGQDVALRCDPISGHVSLFWYQQALGQGPEFLTYFQNEAQLDKSGLPSDRFFAERPEGSVSTLKIQRTQQEDSAVYLCASSRDRAVSYEQYFGPGTRLTVT.

The gene calls are TRBV7-9 and TRBJ1-3; D remains unclear. The CDR3 loop spans 12 amino acids. From germline, CDR1 is SEHNR and CDR2 FQNEAQ (reference sequence). V was shortened by 5 bases and J by 4 bases, with 6 bases between the two germline ends. This CDR3 is CASSPYGNTIYF. CDR3 DNA: TGTGCCAGCAGCCCCTACGGAAACACCATATATTTT.

The rearrangement joins TRBV30 to TRBJ2-5, with D unclear. The CDR3 contains 11 residues. V lost 3 bases and J 8 bases, leaving 10 bases between the germline ends. Per germline, CDR1 GTSNPN and CDR2 SVGIG (reference sequence). CDR3 loop: CAWSVQHTQYF. The CDR3 nucleotides read TGTGCCTGGAGCGTACAGCACACCCAGTACTTC.

Concerning this clone itself: The junction departs from the called germline gene at one end, perhaps through a read error. The gene calls are TRBV11-2 and TRBJ2-1; D uncertain. The CDR3 contains 11 residues. Germline CDR1 is SGHAT and CDR2 is FQNNGV. CDR3 sequence reads: CASSSNNEQFF. The CDR3 DNA is TGTGCCAGCAGCTCCAACAATGAGCAGTTCTTC. Together with reference TRBV11-2 and TRBJ2-1, the CDR3 gives the full variable domain: EAGVAQSPRYKIIEKRQSVAFWCNPISGHATLYWYQQILGQGPKLLIQFQNNGVVDDSQLPKDRFSAERLKGVDSTLKIQPAKLEDSAVYLCASSSNNEQFFGPGTRLTVL.

This chain connects TRBV18 to TRBJ1-1, with TRBD1 matching over 8 bases. V trimming: 3 bases; J trimming: 7 bases; junction bases outside the gene matches: 10. This CDR3 has 15 amino acids. Germline V gives CDR1 KGHSH, CDR2 LQKENI. The CDR3 sequence is CASSPEGTGSIEAFF. The CDR3 nucleotides read TGTGCCAGCTCACCCGAAGGGACAGGTTCCATTGAAGCTTTCTTT.

The chain couples TRBV5-1 to TRBJ1-4; 12 bases map to TRBD1. The CDR3 contains 20 residues. Germline CDR1 SGHRS, CDR2 YFSETQ. V was pared by 0 bases and J by 0 bases, with 9 bases of the junction left unmatched. CDR3 loop: CASSLGGTGGPPATNEKLFF. CDR3 bases: TGCGCCAGCAGCTTGGGAGGGACAGGGGGCCCACCCGCAACTAATGAAAAACTGTTTTTT.

The rearrangement links TRBV28 to TRBJ1-2, with TRBD1 matching over 7 bases. Germline assignment: CDR1 MDHEN and CDR2 SYDVKM. The ends lost 3 bases at V and 3 bases at J; junction bases unmatched: 4. This CDR3 region has 14 residues. The CDR3 loop reads CASSFGRGDYGYTF. The CDR3, as DNA: TGTGCCAGCAGTTTCGGCAGGGGGGACTATGGCTACACCTTC.